These 28 T cell receptor beta chains were sequenced from one sample in a study of shared clonotypes between healthy human individuals. The data were produced by immunoSEQ multiplex PCR, yet TCRdb's version contains in-frame clones alone and is incomplete. This repertoire shows about 2,200,000 clones, about 93% found once; its top ten account for over 1.5%. CD8 cells classed as naive were CD45RO-negative and positively selected for CCR7, excluding terminally differentiated effector memory CD45RA+ cells. The specimen was naive CD8+ T cells from PBMCs. The receptors here all came from a man younger than 30 in good health. Some clones in this sample may be carry-over from other donors' samples.

V usage is TRBV27 and J usage is TRBJ2-2, with 8 bases identical to TRBD2. This CDR3 comprises 21 residues. The V gene's germline CDR1 is MNHEY and CDR2 SMNVEV (reference sequence). Trimming removed 2 bases from V and 0 bases from J; junction bases left unmatched: 17. CDR3 loop: CASSLILISGGGGPNTGELFF. Here the CDR3 DNA reads TGTGCCAGCAGTTTAATCCTAATCTCGGGCGGCGGGGGGCCGAACACCGGGGAGCTGTTTTTT.

A single count supports this clone. Other nucleotide sequences in the sample specify the same CDR3. The gene calls are TRBV29-1 and TRBJ1-2, with TRBD1 matching over 9 bases. The germline gives CDR1 SQVTM, CDR2 ANQGSEA. The V and J ends lost 6 bases and 6 bases, in that order; junction bases with no gene match: 2. The CDR3 is 11 amino acids. The CDR3 bases are TGCAGCGTCGACAGGGGGGATGGCTACACCTTC. As protein: CSVDRGDGYTF. Full variable domain (outside the CDR3, taken from reference TRBV29-1 and TRBJ1-2): SAVISQKPSRDICQRGTSLTIQCQVDSQVTMMFWYRQQPGQSLTLIATANQGSEATYESGFVIDKFPISRPNLTFSTLTVSNMSPEDSSIYLCSVDRGDGYTFGSGTRLTVV.

This sequence joins TRBV29-1 and TRBJ1-1; D possibly corresponds to TRBD1 (6 bases). Trimming took off 8 bases at V and 1 base at J, with 14 bases between the two ends. In germline, CDR1 is SQVTM, CDR2 ANQGSEA. The CDR3 sequence is 13 residues long. The CDR3 nucleotides read TGCAGCACTTCGGGACAAACGAACACTGAAGCTTTCTTT. This codes for CSTSGQTNTEAFF.

This rearrangement joins TRBV5-1 to TRBJ1-1; D is uncertain. The CDR3 is 15 residues long. V was clipped by 0 bases and J by 0 bases, with 9 bases between them. CDR1 and CDR2 from the germline V gene are SGHRS and YFSETQ. CDR3 protein: CASSLGPALNTEAFF. The CDR3 bases are TGCGCCAGCAGCTTGGGACCTGCCTTGAACACTGAAGCTTTCTTT.

The V gene is TRBV19, the J gene TRBJ2-1; possibly TRBD2 for D (5 bases). The V and J ends lost 2 bases and 4 bases respectively, with 12 bases between them. The germline CDR1 and CDR2 sequences are LNHDA and SQIVND (reference sequence). The CDR3 loop spans 15 amino acids. CDR3 sequence (DNA): TGTGCCAGTAGTATATTACCGAGCGGTTACAATGAGCAGTTCTTC. It yields the protein CASSILPSGYNEQFF.

The V gene is TRBV7-9, the J gene TRBJ2-5; the D gene could be TRBD1 or TRBD2 (5 bases each). Trimming left V 6 bases short and J 5 bases short, with 16 bases between. Per germline, CDR1 SEHNR and CDR2 FQNEAQ (reference sequence). The CDR3 is 14 residues long. CDR3 amino acids: CASREDSRQETQYF. The CDR3 bases are TGTGCCAGCAGGGAGGACTCTCGACAGGAGACCCAGTACTTC.

This chain connects TRBV29-1 to TRBJ2-1; 7 bases fit TRBD1. Trimming cost V 7 bases and J 3 bases; bases outside gene matches: 9. Per the germline V gene, CDR1 is SQVTM and CDR2 is ANQGSEA. This CDR3 spans 14 amino acids. The CDR3 region is CSGAPGQFYNEQFF. In DNA, the CDR3 is TGCAGCGGCGCTCCGGGACAGTTCTACAATGAGCAGTTCTTC.

Here the CDR3 reads CASSSTSGRTTSTDTQYF. The CDR3 region has the DNA TGTGCCAGCAGCTCAACTAGCGGGAGGACTACATCCACAGATACGCAGTATTTT. The rearrangement uses TRBV13 and TRBJ2-3; 12 bases are shared with TRBD2. This CDR3 has 18 amino acids. The trim removed 4 bases at V and 2 bases at J, leaving 10 bases unmatched. Per germline, CDR1 PRHDT and CDR2 FYEKMQ (reference sequence).

The chain carries TRBV7-7 and TRBJ2-5; the D is unclear. The length of the CDR3 is 13 residues. Germline lookup yields CDR1 SSHAT and CDR2 FNYEAQ (reference sequence). Trimming took 1 base from V and 5 from J, leaving 8 bases between them. CDR3 coding DNA: TGTGCCAGCAGCTTAGGTCAGGTGGAGACCCAGTACTTC. Its translation: CASSLGQVETQYF. The full variable domain, in which reference TRBV7-7 and TRBJ2-5 provide the parts outside the CDR3, is GAGVSQSPRYKVTKRGQDVTLRCDPISSHATLYWYQQALGQGPEFLTYFNYEAQPDKSGLPSDRFSAERPEGSISTLTIQRTEQRDSAMYRCASSLGQVETQYFGPGTRLLVL.

DNA for the CDR3: TGTGCCAGTGGGGAGTGGGGACCGAGGGAGACCCAGTACTTC. This codes for CASGEWGPRETQYF. This chain joins TRBV13 and TRBJ2-5; either TRBD1 or TRBD2 may fit D (5 bases each). The CDR3 has 14 amino acids. Per the germline V gene, CDR1 is PRHDT and CDR2 is FYEKMQ (reference sequence). Trimming cost V 9 bases and J 5 bases, with 19 bases left between them.

Worth noting for this clone: Within the sample, other DNA sequences also encode this same CDR3. This chain uses TRBV9 with TRBJ2-7; D may be TRBD1 or TRBD2 (7 bases each). The CDR3 loop spans 15 amino acids. Germline loops: CDR1 SGDLS, CDR2 YYNGEE. Trimming left V 0 bases short and J 2 bases short, with 12 bases between. As DNA, the CDR3 is TGTGCCAGCAGCGTAGGGGGAGGGGGCACCTACGAGCAGTACTTC. The encoded protein is CASSVGGGGTYEQYF.

The V gene is TRBV4-1, the J gene TRBJ2-1; D gene ambiguous. CDR3 length: 15 amino acids. Between the trimmed V and J ends, which lost 1 base and 2 bases, there was a span of 9 bases. Germline CDR1 reads MGHRA; CDR2 reads YSYEKL. The CDR3 DNA sequence: TGCGCCAGCAGCCAAGTCCAGAGCCCCTACAATGAGCAGTTCTTC. Translated: CASSQVQSPYNEQFF.

This rearrangement joins TRBV7-2 to TRBJ2-5; no reliable D call. V lost 4 bases and J 5 bases, leaving 11 bases between the germline ends. Germline CDR1 SGHTA, CDR2 FQGNSA. The CDR3 is made up of 13 amino acids. CDR3 DNA: TGTGCCAGCAGCTACGGGCCGTTGGAGACCCAGTACTTC. This codes for CASSYGPLETQYF.

The chain uses TRBV6-1 and TRBJ1-5, with D uncertain. Trimming removed 4 bases at V and 0 bases at J, with 10 bases between. This CDR3 region has 15 residues. CDR1 is MNHNS, CDR2 SASEGT, per germline. CDR3: CASSVWKYSNQPQHF. CDR3 DNA sequence: TGTGCCAGCAGTGTGTGGAAATATAGCAATCAGCCCCAGCATTTT.

V gene TRBV18 combines with J gene TRBJ2-7; TRBD1 agrees at 7 bases. Germline assignment: CDR1 KGHSH and CDR2 LQKENI. CDR3 length: 16 amino acids. V lost 2 bases, J lost 0 bases, and 7 bases stayed unmatched. CDR3 sequence: CASSPVIGGGSYEQYF. The CDR3 DNA reads TGTGCCAGCTCACCAGTCATAGGGGGCGGCTCCTACGAGCAGTACTTC. The variable domain in full, with the rest retrieved from reference TRBV18 and TRBJ2-7, is NAGVMQNPRHLVRRRGQEARLRCSPMKGHSHVYWYRQLPEEGLKFMVYLQKENIIDESGMPKERFSAEFPKEGPSILRIQQVVRGDSAAYFCASSPVIGGGSYEQYFGPGTRLTVT.

The chain is built from TRBV10-1 and TRBJ1-4; unclear D gene. Trimming removed 4 bases from V and 3 bases from J, with 15 bases in between. The CDR3 contains 16 residues. Germline V gene data show CDR1 as WNHNN and CDR2 as SYGVQD (reference sequence). CDR3 region: CASSGNRSAANEKLFF. In DNA, the CDR3 is TGCGCCAGCAGTGGAAATCGGAGCGCCGCTAATGAAAAACTGTTTTTT.

The chain couples TRBV4-3 to TRBJ2-7; perhaps TRBD1 as D (5 bases). V was clipped by 1 base and J by 1 base, with 8 bases between them. The CDR3 spans 14 residues. Germline V lookup: CDR1 LGHNA, CDR2 YSLEER. The CDR3 coding sequence is TGCGCCAGCAGCCAAGGACAGCCTTCCTACGAGCAGTACTTC. Translated, it gives CASSQGQPSYEQYF.

This chain connects TRBV7-9 to TRBJ2-7, with a weak D call TRBD2 (7 bases). This CDR3 has 15 residues. Germline-derived CDR1 and CDR2 are SEHNR and FQNEAQ (reference sequence). The V and J ends lost 3 bases and 4 bases respectively, with 16 bases between them. The CDR3 loop is CASSFLAETGYEQYF. Here the CDR3 DNA reads TGTGCCAGCAGCTTTCTAGCGGAGACAGGTTACGAGCAGTACTTC.

The chain links TRBV9 to TRBJ2-1; D gene uncertain. V was clipped by 3 bases and J by 5 bases, with 6 bases between them. The CDR3 is 12 amino acids. Germline CDR1 reads SGDLS; CDR2 reads YYNGEE. The CDR3 spells CASSERNNEQFF. The CDR3 DNA reads TGTGCCAGCAGCGAAAGAAACAATGAGCAGTTCTTC.

This clone showed up just a few times. This sequence joins TRBV11-2 and TRBJ2-4; D uncertain. The CDR3 contains 16 residues. V dropped 3 bases and J dropped 8 bases, with 20 bases sitting between them. Looked up from germline, CDR1 is SGHAT and CDR2 is FQNNGV. The CDR3 bases are TGTGCCAGCAGCTTCCCCGGCCACCAGCCGCCCGACATTCAGTACTTC. Encoded protein: CASSFPGHQPPDIQYF.

J is TRBJ2-7 and V is TRBV29-1, with D perhaps given as TRBD1 or TRBD2 (6 bases each). Trimming cost V 3 bases and J 0 bases, with 15 bases left between them. The CDR3 length is 15 residues. CDR1 is SQVTM and CDR2 is ANQGSEA in the germline V gene. The CDR3 protein is CSVDRGDFYSYEQYF. The CDR3 coding sequence is TGCAGCGTTGATAGGGGGGACTTCTACTCCTACGAGCAGTACTTC.

The V call is TRBV6-6, the J call TRBJ2-5, with D maybe TRBD2 (6 bases). In germline, CDR1 is MNHNY, CDR2 SVGAGI (reference sequence). Trimming pared 6 bases from V and 5 bases from J, leaving 13 bases between. The CDR3 totals 13 residues. CDR3 nucleotide sequence: TGTGCCAGCAGCGGGGACTCTCTCGAGACCCAGTACTTC. Protein: CASSGDSLETQYF.

The genes are TRBV29-1 and TRBJ2-1; D is possibly TRBD1 or TRBD2 (5 bases each). This CDR3 comprises 11 residues. CDR1 and CDR2 from the germline V gene are SQVTM and ANQGSEA. The V end was cut by 8 bases, the J end by 6 bases, with 11 bases between. In DNA form, the CDR3 reads TGCAGCACTCGTGGGGGCAATGAGCAGTTCTTC. The encoded protein is CSTRGGNEQFF.

CDR3 in DNA: TGCGCCAGCAGCCAAGATGAGGAGCGGGAACTTTTACAAGAGCAGTTCTTC. It is translated as CASSQDEERELLQEQFF. The gene calls are TRBV4-3 and TRBJ2-1; 7 nucleotides line up with TRBD2. This CDR3 contains 17 residues. Germline V lookup: CDR1 LGHNA, CDR2 YSLEER. The V segment lost 0 bases and the J segment 10 bases; nucleotides outside the gene matches: 15.

This clone was detected once. The chain recombines TRBV7-9 with TRBJ2-7, with no clear D. This CDR3 comprises 13 residues. From germline, CDR1 is SEHNR and CDR2 FQNEAQ (reference sequence). Trimming shortened V by 1 base and J by 6 bases, and 10 bases separated the two germline ends. DNA for the CDR3: TGTGCCAGCAGCTTAGAACGGGCGGCCGAGCAGTACTTC. Amino acid sequence: CASSLERAAEQYF.

The sample holds one count of this clone. The chain joins TRBV7-3 to TRBJ2-3; TRBD2 agrees at 16 bases. The germline CDR1 and CDR2 sequences are SGHTA and FQGTGA. Trimming removed 5 bases from V and 1 base from J; junction bases left unmatched: 12. The CDR3 has 20 residues. CDR3 nucleotides: TGTGCCAGCAGCCCTAGGCCGGGACTAGCGGGAGGGCCGCGCACAGATACGCAGTATTTT. It specifies CASSPRPGLAGGPRTDTQYF.

The chain recombines TRBV11-2 with TRBJ2-1; D not resolved. From germline, CDR1 is SGHAT and CDR2 FQNNGV. The CDR3 is made up of 14 amino acids. Between the trimmed V and J ends, which lost 6 bases and 8 bases, there was a span of 17 bases. The CDR3: CASRTVYPSDEQFF. The CDR3 DNA is TGTGCCAGCAGAACGGTATATCCGTCCGATGAGCAGTTCTTC.

The chain recombines TRBV18 with TRBJ2-7; 7 bases are shared with TRBD1. CDR1 is KGHSH and CDR2 is LQKENI in the germline V gene. V shed 5 bases and J 2 bases; nucleotides not matched to a gene: 15. This CDR3 spans 17 amino acids. This CDR3 reads CASSTAQPDRSPYEQYF. CDR3 sequence (DNA): TGTGCCAGCTCAACAGCCCAACCGGACAGGAGTCCCTACGAGCAGTACTTC.